This TCR beta chain was found in a study of CD4+ T cells in melanoma. Some clones are missing from TCRdb's copy, which holds only in-frame ones; the method was immunoSEQ multiplex PCR. The sample includes 13,000 to 15,000 clones, less than 85% of them seen just once. The germline gives CDR1 LGHNA, CDR2 YNFKEQ. V lost 3 bases to trimming and J lost 5 bases, with 13 bases between them. The CDR3 contains 14 residues. Turning to this clone: Antigen: not known.

General study results and limits: Diverse differentiation states were reported for melanoma neoantigen-specific CD4+ T cells. A reported correlation linked neoantigen-specific CD4+ T cells to CD8+, macrophage and B cell function.

This chain uses TRBV4-2 with TRBJ2-5; tentatively, D is TRBD2 (6 bases). Sequencing used cells from a culture (not recorded whether cultured in vitro). The clonotype was recovered from a human donor with melanoma. The CDR3 DNA sequence: TGTGCCAGCAGCCAGCGGGGAAGTGGTGAGACCCAGTACTTC. This sequence encodes CASSQRGSGETQYF.